The clone carrying this TCR beta chain was counted a few times. Antigen specificity is unknown. Researchers prepared the TCRbeta library using unique molecular identifiers, the study reports. TCRdb called the PCR reads again in MiXCR, with one record for every CDR3 protein. The sample yields 500,000 or so distinct CDR3 sequences, around 10% seen once. This specimen belongs to a study of T-cell reconstitution after alpha-beta-depleted transplantation in children. General study results and limits: Surviving recipient cells, namely T cells and thymic progenitors, were the source of high day-60 TCRbeta diversity in some patients.

Per germline, CDR1 KGHSH and CDR2 LQKENI. The ends were cut back, 7 bases at V and 0 bases at J, with 16 bases in the middle. The CDR3 spans 17 residues. Sequenced here: PBMCs, mostly from graft donor cells, sampled 180 days after TCRalphabeta/CD19-depleted stem cell transplant. This TCR was sampled from a female patient aged 2-10 years who had a stem cell transplant for aplastic anemia, so the T cells may come from the graft donor. The chain couples TRBV18 to TRBJ2-6, with D maybe TRBD1 (6 bases). This CDR3 is CASFLQGSISGANVLTF. CDR3 DNA: TGTGCCAGCTTCCTACAGGGTAGCATCTCTGGGGCCAACGTCCTGACTTTC.